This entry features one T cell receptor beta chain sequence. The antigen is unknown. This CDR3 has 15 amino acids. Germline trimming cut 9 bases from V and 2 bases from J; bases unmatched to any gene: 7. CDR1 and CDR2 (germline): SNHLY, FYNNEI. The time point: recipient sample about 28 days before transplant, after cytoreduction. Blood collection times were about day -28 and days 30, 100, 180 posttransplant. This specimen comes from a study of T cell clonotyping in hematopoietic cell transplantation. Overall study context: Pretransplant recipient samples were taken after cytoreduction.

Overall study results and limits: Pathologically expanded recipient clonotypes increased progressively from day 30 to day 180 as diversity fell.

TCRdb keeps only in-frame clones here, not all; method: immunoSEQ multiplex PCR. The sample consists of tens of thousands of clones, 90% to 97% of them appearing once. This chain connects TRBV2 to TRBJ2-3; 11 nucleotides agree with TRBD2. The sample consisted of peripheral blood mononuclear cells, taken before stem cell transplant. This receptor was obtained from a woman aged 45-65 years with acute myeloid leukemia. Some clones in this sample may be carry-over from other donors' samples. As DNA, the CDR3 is TGTGCCAGTACTTCTAGCGGGAGGATCACAGATACGCAGTATTTT. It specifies CASTSSGRITDTQYF.